Listed below are T cell receptor beta chains from one sample, sequenced in a study of T cell repertoires in cytomegalovirus infection. Each CDR3 protein is one row after TCRdb ran MiXCR on the reads. The table has 310,000 or so distinct CDR3 sequences, 9.6% seen once. Sequenced sample: PBMCs. The receptor source for this set is a human donor in good health (CMV status not recorded). Some clones in this sample may be carry-over from other donors' samples. Both conserved end residues are part of each CDR3. The D gene is left open where the match is weak. Expanded clones are given a class, and other clones once, few, many or no size at all.

j_call clone_size v_call d_call cdr3_length cdr3_aa cdr3_nt
TRBJ2-5 many TRBV7-3 - 15 CASSLMAGSQETQYF TGTGCCAGCAGCTTAATGGCGGGGAGCCAAGAGACCCAGTACTTC
TRBJ2-3 many TRBV7-2 TRBD1 18 CASSLRPIQGASTDTQYF TGTGCCAGCAGCTTGAGACCCATACAGGGGGCTAGCACAGATACGCAGTATTTT
TRBJ1-2 - TRBV29-1 - 14 CSVDVSGFNYGYTF TGCAGCGTTGACGTTTCAGGATTTAACTATGGCTACACCTTC
TRBJ2-1 many TRBV14 - 16 CASSQDGGSSYNEQFF TGTGCCAGCAGCCAGGACGGAGGGAGCTCCTACAATGAGCAGTTCTTC
TRBJ1-5 - TRBV13 - 12 CASSVGDQPQHF TGTGCCAGCAGTGTAGGGGATCAGCCCCAGCATTTT
TRBJ1-5 many TRBV25-1 - 16 CASSDSGLRDNQPQHF TGTGCCAGCAGTGATTCGGGATTGAGGGACAATCAGCCCCAGCATTTT
TRBJ2-7 - TRBV7-2 TRBD1 14 CASIPGQGAYEQYF TGTGCCAGCATTCCGGGACAGGGGGCCTACGAGCAGTACTTC
TRBJ1-1 many TRBV7-3 - 13 CASSPRGGGEAFF TGTGCCAGCAGCCCCCGGGGTGGTGGTGAAGCTTTCTTT
TRBJ1-5 many TRBV28 - 12 CASSFARMPQHF TGTGCCAGCAGTTTTGCCAGGATGCCCCAGCATTTT
TRBJ1-2 many TRBV10-3 - 15 CAIRTGTEANYGYTF TGTGCCATCAGGACCGGGACGGAAGCTAACTATGGCTACACCTTC
TRBJ2-1 many TRBV29-1 TRBD1 16 CSVVHTGTGKYNEQFF TGCAGCGTTGTTCATACCGGGACAGGGAAATACAATGAGCAGTTCTTC
TRBJ2-3 few TRBV2 TRBD2 16 CASSESPSGDTDTQYF TGTGCCAGCAGTGAATCTCCTAGCGGGGACACAGATACGCAGTATTTT
TRBJ2-5 few TRBV5-1 - 15 CASSLSFQDQETQYF TGCGCCAGCAGCTTATCCTTCCAGGACCAAGAGACCCAGTACTTC
TRBJ2-7 - TRBV5-1 - 14 CASSLMAGNYEQYF TGCGCCAGCAGCTTGATGGCAGGGAACTACGAGCAGTACTTC
TRBJ1-6 many TRBV28 - 15 CASSLWSGANSPLHF TGTGCCAGCAGTTTATGGTCCGGGGCGAATTCACCCCTCCACTTT
TRBJ1-2 many TRBV5-1 - 12 CASRGDYYGYTF TGCGCCAGCAGGGGGGATTACTATGGCTACACCTTC
TRBJ2-1 - TRBV9 - 14 CASSVGPGFDEQFF TGTGCCAGCAGCGTAGGGCCAGGGTTCGATGAGCAGTTCTTC
TRBJ2-7 many TRBV7-2 TRBD1 15 CASSPYPGQGAVQYF TGTGCCAGCAGCCCCTACCCGGGACAGGGCGCGGTGCAGTACTTC
TRBJ1-1 many TRBV5-6 - 15 CASSLVRLMNTEAFF TGTGCCAGCAGCTTGGTTCGCCTAATGAACACTGAAGCTTTCTTT
TRBJ2-5 many TRBV6-6 - 15 CASRLGGGGEETQYF TGTGCCAGCAGACTGGGGGGGGGCGGGGAAGAGACCCAGTACTTC
TRBJ2-5 - TRBV28 TRBD1 13 CASKQGPMETQYF TGTGCCAGCAAACAGGGGCCGATGGAGACCCAGTACTTC
TRBJ1-6 many TRBV7-2 - 13 CASSLTREGPLHF TGTGCCAGCAGCTTAACCCGTGAAGGACCCCTCCACTTT
TRBJ2-2 many TRBV28 - 12 CASQRETGELFF TGTGCCAGTCAGAGAGAGACCGGGGAGCTGTTTTTT
TRBJ1-1 many TRBV7-9 - 15 CASSLAGSVNTEAFF TGTGCCAGCAGCTTAGCAGGGTCTGTGAACACTGAAGCTTTCTTT
TRBJ1-5 - TRBV19 - 14 CARPSWQMDQPQHF TGTGCCAGACCGAGTTGGCAAATGGATCAGCCCCAGCATTTT
TRBJ2-7 many TRBV7-2 - 15 CASSLGAGDSYEQYF TGTGCCAGCAGCTTAGGGGCTGGGGACTCCTACGAGCAGTACTTC
TRBJ2-3 many TRBV18 TRBD1 16 CASSPLTGQGTDPQYF TGTGCCAGCTCACCACTCACCGGACAGGGAACAGATCCGCAGTATTTT
TRBJ2-3 many TRBV7-6 - 14 CASSLGGNSDTQYF TGTGCCAGCAGCTTAGGGGGTAATTCAGATACGCAGTATTTT
TRBJ1-4 many TRBV25-1 TRBD1 13 CASRTGASEKLFF TGTGCCAGCAGGACAGGGGCGTCTGAAAAACTGTTTTTT
TRBJ1-1 many TRBV12-3/TRBV12-4 TRBD1 15 CASSLRTGDHTEAFF TGTGCCAGCAGTTTGAGGACAGGGGACCACACTGAAGCTTTCTTT
TRBJ1-5 few TRBV20-1 - 14 CSASVQGINQPQHF TGCAGTGCTAGTGTGCAGGGGATCAATCAGCCCCAGCATTTT
TRBJ1-2 - TRBV7-2 - 13 CASSLLTWEGYTF TGTGCCAGCAGCTTGTTGACATGGGAGGGCTACACCTTC
TRBJ1-3 many TRBV2 - 14 CASSGAVSGNTIYF TGTGCCAGCAGTGGCGCGGTCTCTGGAAACACCATATATTTT
TRBJ2-3 many TRBV28 TRBD2 14 CASRGTSGTDTQYF TGTGCCAGCAGGGGGACTAGCGGAACAGATACGCAGTATTTT
TRBJ1-5 many TRBV15 - 15 CATSRGSGEGEPQHF TGTGCCACCAGCAGAGGTTCTGGTGAAGGCGAGCCCCAGCATTTT
TRBJ1-4 many TRBV7-2 TRBD1 17 CASSLYDRATGNEKLFF TGTGCCAGCAGCTTATACGACAGGGCTACAGGAAATGAAAAACTGTTTTTT
TRBJ1-1 many TRBV6-4 TRBD1 15 CASSDSTGTVREAFF TGTGCCAGCAGTGATTCAACCGGGACAGTTAGAGAGGCTTTCTTT
TRBJ2-2 many TRBV7-2 TRBD1 17 CASSPTGDLANTGELFF TGTGCCAGCAGCCCGACAGGGGACCTAGCGAACACCGGGGAGCTGTTTTTT
TRBJ1-2 many TRBV12-3/TRBV12-4 TRBD1 16 CASSQGQARPSYGYTF TGTGCCAGCAGCCAAGGACAGGCCCGACCATCCTATGGCTACACCTTC
TRBJ2-3 many TRBV5-1 TRBD2 15 CASSLDGGAGDTQYF TGCGCCAGCAGCCTAGACGGGGGGGCGGGAGATACGCAGTATTTT
TRBJ1-6 - TRBV28 - 16 CASSKFRTRNNSPLHF TGTGCCAGCAGCAAATTTAGGACGAGGAATAATTCACCCCTCCACTTT
TRBJ2-7 - TRBV5-8 - 12 CASSLARREQYF TGTGCCAGCAGCTTGGCTAGGCGCGAGCAGTACTTC
TRBJ1-1 many TRBV19 TRBD1 14 CAGRSGQGNTEAFF TGTGCCGGCCGGTCCGGACAGGGGAACACTGAAGCTTTCTTT
TRBJ2-1 many TRBV2 TRBD2 17 CASSVPELAGGLDEQFF TGTGCCAGCAGCGTCCCCGAACTAGCGGGGGGGCTCGATGAGCAGTTCTTC
TRBJ1-2 many TRBV7-6 TRBD1 14 CASSSRGQGSGYTF TGTGCCAGCAGCTCGAGGGGGCAGGGTAGCGGCTACACCTTC
TRBJ1-2 many TRBV9 TRBD1 14 CASSAGGQNYGYTF TGTGCCAGCAGCGCCGGGGGACAGAACTATGGCTACACCTTC
TRBJ1-1 many TRBV6-5 - 11 CASSYPPKAFF TGTGCCAGCAGTTACCCCCCCAAAGCTTTCTTT
TRBJ1-5 few TRBV28 - 15 CASSQQVYSNQPQHF TGTGCCAGCTCCCAACAGGTATATAGCAATCAGCCCCAGCATTTT
TRBJ2-3 few TRBV5-6 - 16 CASSLFSDRRTDTQYF TGTGCCAGCAGCTTGTTTTCCGACAGACGCACAGATACGCAGTATTTT
TRBJ2-3 many TRBV7-2 - 14 CASSLGVGGGPQYF TGTGCCAGCAGCTTAGGAGTTGGAGGGGGACCGCAGTATTTT
TRBJ2-1 - TRBV28 - 13 CASSLGINNEQFF TGTGCCAGCAGTCTAGGGATCAACAATGAGCAGTTCTTC
TRBJ2-3 many TRBV18 - 13 CASSPRGGDTQYF TGTGCCAGCTCACCACGCGGTGGTGATACGCAGTATTTT
TRBJ1-4 many TRBV7-9 - 17 CASSLVAVIPTNEKLFF TGTGCCAGCAGCTTAGTGGCTGTGATACCAACTAATGAAAAACTGTTTTTT
TRBJ2-5 many TRBV6-6 - 16 CASSYKSWQKEETQYF TGTGCCAGCAGCTATAAGAGTTGGCAGAAAGAAGAGACCCAGTACTTC
TRBJ1-3 many TRBV7-2 TRBD1 15 CASSFSTGPGNTIYF TGTGCCAGCAGCTTCTCGACAGGGCCAGGAAACACCATATATTTT